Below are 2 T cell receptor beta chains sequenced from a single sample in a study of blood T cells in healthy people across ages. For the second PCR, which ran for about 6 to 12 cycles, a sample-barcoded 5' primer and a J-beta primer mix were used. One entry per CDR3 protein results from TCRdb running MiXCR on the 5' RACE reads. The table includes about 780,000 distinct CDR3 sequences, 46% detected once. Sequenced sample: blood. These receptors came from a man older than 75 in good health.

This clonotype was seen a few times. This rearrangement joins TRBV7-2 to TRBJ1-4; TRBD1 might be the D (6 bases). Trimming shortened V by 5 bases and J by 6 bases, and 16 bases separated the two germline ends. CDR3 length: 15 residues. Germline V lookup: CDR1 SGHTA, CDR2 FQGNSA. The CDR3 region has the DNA TGTGCCAGCAGCCCCCCACAGGGTGTGTATGAAAAACTGTTTTTT. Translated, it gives CASSPPQGVYEKLFF.

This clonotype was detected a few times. CDR3 sequence: CASRGAAYNEQFF. In DNA, the CDR3 is TGTGCCAGCAGAGGCGCGGCCTACAATGAGCAGTTCTTC. The chain carries TRBV6-6 and TRBJ2-1; D not certain. CDR3 size: 13 residues. Trimming stripped 6 bases from V and 2 bases from J, with 8 bases between. Germline-derived CDR1 and CDR2 are MNHNY and SVGAGI (reference sequence).